This T cell receptor (beta chain) appears in the sequencing data of a study of identical twins. Study-level findings and limits: There was more out-of-frame TCR alpha sharing in monozygotic twins than models estimated.

Via MiXCR, TCRdb re-called the 5' RACE reads, giving one row per CDR3 protein. The sample has some 330,000 distinct CDR3 sequences; approximately 8.7% are singletons. This clonotype has a handful of counts. The antigen is unknown. This TCR derives from a woman in her fifties or sixties in good health. Material: naive T cells sorted from blood.

CDR3 bases: TGTGCCAGCTCACCACCGGGACGGAGCGTAGGTGAGCAGTTCTTC. It yields the protein CASSPPGRSVGEQFF. This chain connects TRBV18 to TRBJ2-1; D may correspond to TRBD1 or TRBD2 (5 bases each). The CDR3 loop spans 15 amino acids. CDR1 is KGHSH and CDR2 is LQKENI in the germline V gene. Trimming stripped 0 bases from V and 9 bases from J, with 15 bases between.